What follows describes a single TCR beta chain. The antigen is unknown. The entry originates in a study of T cell responses to AZD1222 COVID-19 vaccine. Background on the study: Pooled in the analysis were second doses at about 4 or about 12 weeks. Overall study results and limits: The donors showed a predominance of white British ancestry and of females, with possible underestimation of clonal diversity. After two AZD1222 doses, spike-specific TCR breadth and depth rose versus day 0.

Trimming removed 1 base from V and 0 bases from J, with 14 bases in between. Germline CDR1 and CDR2: SGHVS and FQNEAQ. This CDR3 region has 17 residues. Produced via immunoSEQ multiplex PCR; TCRdb's table is partial and in-frame only. The data show 150,000 to 200,000 clones, 85% to 95% seen once. The receptor was isolated from an adult in good health. V and J are TRBV7-8 and TRBJ2-3; TRBD2 is a possible D gene (5 bases). The source material was peripheral blood, sampled on day 0 of AZD1222 vaccination. The CDR3: CASSLGRSSESTDTQYF. CDR3 DNA sequence: TGTGCCAGCAGCTTAGGCCGGAGTAGCGAGAGCACAGATACGCAGTATTTT.